This TCR beta chain appears in the sequencing data of a study of OX40 agonist ivuxolimab in advanced cancers. The CDR3 extends over 15 amino acids. Unmatched junction bases numbered 10, after V lost 5 bases and J lost 7 bases. Germline V gene data show CDR1 as MNHEY and CDR2 as SVGAGI. As concerns this clone: Antigen unknown.

General study findings and limits: Among the lowest levels of clonal expansion were found in partial responders at 0.1-3.0 mg/kg.

Profiling relied on immunoSEQ multiplex PCR, and the TCRdb table lists in-frame clones only, not all of them. The profile covers about 91,000 clones, with roughly 86% appearing a single time and about 4% taken by the ten largest. This chain joins TRBV6-5 and TRBJ2-1; 8 nucleotides line up with TRBD2. This receptor was identified in an adult with an advanced solid tumor such as melanoma, head and neck, liver or kidney cancer. The sequencing here drew on CD4+ or CD8+ T cells sorted from blood, taken in a trial of the OX40 agonist ivuxolimab. CDR3 protein: CASSPGREAGNEQFF. As DNA, the CDR3 is TGTGCCAGCAGTCCGGGGCGGGAGGCAGGGAATGAGCAGTTCTTC.